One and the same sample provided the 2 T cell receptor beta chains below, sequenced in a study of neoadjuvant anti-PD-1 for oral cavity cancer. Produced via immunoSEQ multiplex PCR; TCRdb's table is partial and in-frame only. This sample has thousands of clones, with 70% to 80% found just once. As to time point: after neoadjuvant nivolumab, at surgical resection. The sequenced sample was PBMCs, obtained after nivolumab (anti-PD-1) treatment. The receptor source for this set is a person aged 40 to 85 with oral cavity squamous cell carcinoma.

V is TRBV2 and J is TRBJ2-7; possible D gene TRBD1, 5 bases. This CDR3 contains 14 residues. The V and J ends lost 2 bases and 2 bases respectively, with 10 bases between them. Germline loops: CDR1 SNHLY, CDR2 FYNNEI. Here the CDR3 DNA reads TGTGCCAGCAGTGAACAGGGAATAACCTACGAGCAGTACTTC. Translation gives CASSEQGITYEQYF.

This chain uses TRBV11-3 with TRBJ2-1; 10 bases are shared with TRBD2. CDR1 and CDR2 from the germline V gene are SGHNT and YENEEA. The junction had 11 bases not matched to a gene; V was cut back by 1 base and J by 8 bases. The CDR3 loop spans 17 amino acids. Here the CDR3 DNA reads TGTGCCAGCAGCTTAGGGGTGAAGCGGGGGGGCGGTGATGAGCAGTTCTTC. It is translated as CASSLGVKRGGGDEQFF.